These T cell receptor beta chains were read from a single sample in a study of blood T cell repertoires in COVID-19. Clones were read by immunoSEQ multiplex PCR, and TCRdb kept only the in-frame ones, dropping some. The sample comprises 100,000 to 150,000 clones, roughly two thirds of which are singletons, and 1.9% rests with the top ten. Specimen: peripheral blood. Receptors originate from a woman aged 70 to 79 with acute or convalescent COVID-19. Both conserved end residues are part of each CDR3. D genes are given only for firm matches. Clone size is stated in some rows and not others, as once, few, many or a class when expanded.

NA	TRBV4-2	NA	TRBJ2-2	TGTGCCAGCAGCCCCGGGGACTCGAACACCGGGGAGCTGTTTTTT	CASSPGDSNTGELFF
NA	TRBV5-6	NA	TRBJ2-7	TGTGCCAGCAGCTCTCCGACGGGATACGAGCAGTACTTC	CASSSPTGYEQYF
TRBD2	TRBV5-1	NA	TRBJ2-1	TGCGCCAGCAGCTCCGGGACTAGCGGAACCAATGAGCAGTTCTTC	CASSSGTSGTNEQFF
NA	TRBV2	NA	TRBJ2-1	TGTGCCAGCAGTGTTCAGGGTGGCGATGAGCAGTTCTTC	CASSVQGGDEQFF
NA	TRBV12-3/TRBV12-4	NA	TRBJ2-5	TGTGCCAGCAGTTCCGACAGCAAAGAGACCCAGTACTTC	CASSSDSKETQYF
NA	TRBV6-5	few	TRBJ2-7	TGTGCCAGCAGTCCCGGCGGGTCCTACGAGCAGTACTTC	CASSPGGSYEQYF
TRBD2	TRBV6-6	NA	TRBJ2-7	TGTGCCAGCAGTTACAGGAGCGGGGGCTACGAGCAGTACTTC	CASSYRSGGYEQYF
TRBD1	TRBV10-3	many	TRBJ1-2	TGTGCCATCAGCGCTACCCTTGGACAGGGAAACTATGGCTACACCTTC	CAISATLGQGNYGYTF
TRBD1	TRBV6-2/TRBV6-3	NA	TRBJ1-6	TGTGCCAGCAGTTATACCCGCGATACAGGGGTTTATAATTCACCCCTCCACTTT	CASSYTRDTGVYNSPLHF
NA	TRBV5-6	few	TRBJ2-7	TGTGCCAGCAGCCGCGGGACCACCTACGAGCAGTACTTC	CASSRGTTYEQYF